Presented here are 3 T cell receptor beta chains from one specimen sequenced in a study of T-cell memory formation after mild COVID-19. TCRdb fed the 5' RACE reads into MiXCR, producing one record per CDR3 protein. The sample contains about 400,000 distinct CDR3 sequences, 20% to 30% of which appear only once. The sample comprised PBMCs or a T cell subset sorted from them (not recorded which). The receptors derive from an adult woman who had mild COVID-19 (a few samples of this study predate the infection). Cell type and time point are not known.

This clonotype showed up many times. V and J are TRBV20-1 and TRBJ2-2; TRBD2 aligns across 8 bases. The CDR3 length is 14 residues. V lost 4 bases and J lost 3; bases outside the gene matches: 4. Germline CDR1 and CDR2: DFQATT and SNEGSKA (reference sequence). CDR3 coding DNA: TGCAGTGCTAACCCTAGCGGGTACACCGGGGAGCTGTTTTTT. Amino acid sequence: CSANPSGYTGELFF.

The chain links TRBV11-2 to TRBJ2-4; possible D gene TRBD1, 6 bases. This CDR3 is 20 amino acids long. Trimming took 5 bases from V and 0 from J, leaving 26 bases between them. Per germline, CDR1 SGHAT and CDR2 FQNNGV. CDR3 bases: TGTGCCAGCAGCCCCTACGGGCAATCCCAGGGGCGTCTAGCCAAAAACATTCAGTACTTC. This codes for CASSPYGQSQGRLAKNIQYF.

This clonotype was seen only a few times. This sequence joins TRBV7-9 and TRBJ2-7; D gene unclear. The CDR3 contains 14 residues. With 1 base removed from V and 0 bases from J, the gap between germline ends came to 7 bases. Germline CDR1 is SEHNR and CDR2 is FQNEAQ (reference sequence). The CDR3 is CASSLEPGSYEQYF. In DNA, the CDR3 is TGTGCCAGCAGCTTAGAACCGGGCTCCTACGAGCAGTACTTC.